The sequence of this T cell receptor (beta chain) was determined in a study of blood T cell repertoires in COVID-19. The repertoire was sequenced with immunoSEQ multiplex PCR; TCRdb's copy has only in-frame clones and lacks some. Of under 150,000 clones detected, about 84% appear once; the ten largest clones hold approximately 5.8%. V lost 3 bases and J 7 bases, leaving 13 bases between the germline ends. Germline V gene sequence: CDR1 SGHTA, CDR2 FQGNSA. CDR3 length: 14 residues. Only one count was recorded for this clone. Sequencing was performed on peripheral blood. This chain connects TRBV7-2 to TRBJ2-1, with a tentative D call TRBD1 (6 bases). The sequence came from a human donor in a cohort sampled during active COVID-19. The CDR3 spells CASSFIRGANEQFF. The CDR3 coding sequence is TGTGCCAGCAGCTTCATCAGGGGAGCTAATGAGCAGTTCTTC.